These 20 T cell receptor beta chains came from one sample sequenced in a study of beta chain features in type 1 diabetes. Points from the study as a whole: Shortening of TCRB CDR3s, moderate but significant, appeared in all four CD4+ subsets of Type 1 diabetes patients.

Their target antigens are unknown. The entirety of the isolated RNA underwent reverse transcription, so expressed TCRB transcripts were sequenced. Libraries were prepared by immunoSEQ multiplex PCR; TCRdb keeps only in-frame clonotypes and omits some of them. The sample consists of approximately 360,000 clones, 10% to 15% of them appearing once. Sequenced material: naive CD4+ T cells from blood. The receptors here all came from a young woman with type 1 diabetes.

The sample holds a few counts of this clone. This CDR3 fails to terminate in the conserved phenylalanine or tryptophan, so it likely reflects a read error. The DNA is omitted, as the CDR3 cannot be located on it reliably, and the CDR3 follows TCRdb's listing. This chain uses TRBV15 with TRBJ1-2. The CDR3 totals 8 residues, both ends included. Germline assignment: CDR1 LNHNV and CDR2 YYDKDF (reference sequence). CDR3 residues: CATLGEDV.

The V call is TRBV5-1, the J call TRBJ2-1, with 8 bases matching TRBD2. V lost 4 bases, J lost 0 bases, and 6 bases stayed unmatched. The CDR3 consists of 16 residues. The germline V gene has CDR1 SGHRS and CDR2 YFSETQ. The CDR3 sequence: CASSPGLAHSYNEQFF. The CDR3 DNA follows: TGCGCCAGCAGCCCCGGACTAGCCCACTCCTACAATGAGCAGTTCTTC.

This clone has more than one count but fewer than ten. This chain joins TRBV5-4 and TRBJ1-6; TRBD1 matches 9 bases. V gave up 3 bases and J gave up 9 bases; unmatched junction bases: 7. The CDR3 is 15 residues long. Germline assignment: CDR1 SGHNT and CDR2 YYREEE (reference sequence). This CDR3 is CASSSGDRAGSPLHF. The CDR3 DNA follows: TGTGCCAGCAGCTCGGGGGACAGGGCCGGTTCACCCCTCCACTTT.

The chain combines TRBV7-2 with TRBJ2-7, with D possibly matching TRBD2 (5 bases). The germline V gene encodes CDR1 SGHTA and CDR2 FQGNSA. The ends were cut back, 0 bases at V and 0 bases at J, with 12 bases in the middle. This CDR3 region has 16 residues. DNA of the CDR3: TGTGCCAGCAGCTTAGCGGTCGGGAAGGGCTCCTACGAGCAGTACTTC. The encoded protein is CASSLAVGKGSYEQYF.

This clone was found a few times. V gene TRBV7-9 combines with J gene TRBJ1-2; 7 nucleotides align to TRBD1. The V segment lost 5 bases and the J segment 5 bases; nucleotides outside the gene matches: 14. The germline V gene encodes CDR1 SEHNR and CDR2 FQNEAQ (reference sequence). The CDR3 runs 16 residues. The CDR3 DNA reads TGTGCCAGCAGCCCCAGTCGACAGGGCAAGGAATATGGCTACACCTTC. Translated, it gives CASSPSRQGKEYGYTF.

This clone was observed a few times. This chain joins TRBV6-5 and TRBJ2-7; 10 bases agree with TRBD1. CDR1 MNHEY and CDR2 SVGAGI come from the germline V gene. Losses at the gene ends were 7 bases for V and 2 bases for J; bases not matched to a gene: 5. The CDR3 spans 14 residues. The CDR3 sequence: CASTKGTGAYEQYF. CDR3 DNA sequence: TGTGCCAGCACCAAGGGGACAGGGGCCTACGAGCAGTACTTC.

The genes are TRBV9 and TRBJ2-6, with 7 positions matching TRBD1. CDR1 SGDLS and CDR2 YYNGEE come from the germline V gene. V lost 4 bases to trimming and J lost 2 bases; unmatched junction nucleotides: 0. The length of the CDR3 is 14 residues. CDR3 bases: TGTGCCAGCAGCCAGGGGGCTGGGGCCAACGTCCTGACTTTC. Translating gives CASSQGAGANVLTF.

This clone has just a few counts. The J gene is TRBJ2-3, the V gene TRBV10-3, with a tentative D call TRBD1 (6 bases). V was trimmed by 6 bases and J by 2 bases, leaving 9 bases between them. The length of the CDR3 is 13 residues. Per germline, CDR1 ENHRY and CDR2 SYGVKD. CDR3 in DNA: TGTGCCATCAGAGGACAGCCCACAGATACGCAGTATTTT. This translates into CAIRGQPTDTQYF.

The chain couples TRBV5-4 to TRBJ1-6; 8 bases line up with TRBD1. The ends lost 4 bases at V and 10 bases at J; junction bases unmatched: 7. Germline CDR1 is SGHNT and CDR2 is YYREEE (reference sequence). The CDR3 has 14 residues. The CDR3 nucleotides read TGTGCCAGCAGCCTAGACAGGGGAGGCTCACCCCTCCACTTT. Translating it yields CASSLDRGGSPLHF.

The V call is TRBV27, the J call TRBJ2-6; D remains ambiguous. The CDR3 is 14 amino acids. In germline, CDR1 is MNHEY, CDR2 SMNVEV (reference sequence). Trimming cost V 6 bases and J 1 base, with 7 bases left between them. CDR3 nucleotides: TGTGCCAGCAGGACCAGGTCTGGGGCCAACGTCCTGACTTTC. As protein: CASRTRSGANVLTF. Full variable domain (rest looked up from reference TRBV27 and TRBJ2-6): EAQVTQNPRYLITVTGKKLTVTCSQNMNHEYMSWYRQDPGLGLRQIYYSMNVEVTDKGDVPEGYKVSRKEKRNFPLILESPSPNQTSLYFCASRTRSGANVLTFGAGSRLTVL.

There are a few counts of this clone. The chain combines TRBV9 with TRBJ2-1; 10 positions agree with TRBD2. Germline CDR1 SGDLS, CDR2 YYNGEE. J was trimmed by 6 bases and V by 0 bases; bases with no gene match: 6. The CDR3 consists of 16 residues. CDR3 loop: CASSVEIVAGGNEQFF. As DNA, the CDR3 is TGTGCCAGCAGCGTAGAAATAGTAGCGGGAGGCAATGAGCAGTTCTTC.

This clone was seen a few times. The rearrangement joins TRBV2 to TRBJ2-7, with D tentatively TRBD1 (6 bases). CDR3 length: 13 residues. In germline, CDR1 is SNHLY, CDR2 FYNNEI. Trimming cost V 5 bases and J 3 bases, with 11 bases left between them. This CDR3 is CASSKDSSYEQYF. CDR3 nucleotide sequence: TGTGCCAGCAGTAAGGACAGCAGCTACGAGCAGTACTTC. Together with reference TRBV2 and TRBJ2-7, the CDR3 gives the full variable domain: EPEVTQTPSHQVTQMGQEVILRCVPISNHLYFYWYRQILGQKVEFLVSFYNNEISEKSEIFDDQFSVERPDGSNFTLKIRSTKLEDSAMYFCASSKDSSYEQYFGPGTRLTVT.

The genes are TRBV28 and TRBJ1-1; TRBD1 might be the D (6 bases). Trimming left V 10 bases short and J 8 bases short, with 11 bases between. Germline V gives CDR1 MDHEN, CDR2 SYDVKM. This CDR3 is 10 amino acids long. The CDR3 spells CATKTGEAFF. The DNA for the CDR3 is TGTGCCACCAAAACAGGGGAAGCTTTCTTT.

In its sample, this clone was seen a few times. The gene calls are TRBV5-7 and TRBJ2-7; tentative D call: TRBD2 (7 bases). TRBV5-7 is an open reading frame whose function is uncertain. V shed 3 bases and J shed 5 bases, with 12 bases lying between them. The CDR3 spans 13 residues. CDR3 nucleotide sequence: TGTGCCAGCAGCTGGAGCGGGGACAACGAGCAGTACTTC. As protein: CASSWSGDNEQYF.

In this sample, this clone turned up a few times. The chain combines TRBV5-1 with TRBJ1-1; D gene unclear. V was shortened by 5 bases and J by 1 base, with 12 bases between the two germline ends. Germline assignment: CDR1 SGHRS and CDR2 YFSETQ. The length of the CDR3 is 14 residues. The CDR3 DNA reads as TGCGCCAGCAGGCTAGAAGGAGGGAACACTGAAGCTTTCTTT. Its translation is CASRLEGGNTEAFF.

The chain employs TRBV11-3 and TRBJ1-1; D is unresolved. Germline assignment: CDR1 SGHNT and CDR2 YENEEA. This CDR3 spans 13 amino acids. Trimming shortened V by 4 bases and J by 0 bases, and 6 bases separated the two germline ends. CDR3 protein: CASSSGVNTEAFF. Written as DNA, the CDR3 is TGTGCCAGCAGCTCCGGGGTGAACACTGAAGCTTTCTTT.

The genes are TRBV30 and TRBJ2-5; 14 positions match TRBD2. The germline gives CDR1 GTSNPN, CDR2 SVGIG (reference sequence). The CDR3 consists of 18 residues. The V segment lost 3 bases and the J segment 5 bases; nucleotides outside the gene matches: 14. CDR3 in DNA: TGTGCCTGGAGCGCGGCTCGGACTAGCGGGAGGCTCGGGGAGACCCAGTACTTC. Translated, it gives CAWSAARTSGRLGETQYF.

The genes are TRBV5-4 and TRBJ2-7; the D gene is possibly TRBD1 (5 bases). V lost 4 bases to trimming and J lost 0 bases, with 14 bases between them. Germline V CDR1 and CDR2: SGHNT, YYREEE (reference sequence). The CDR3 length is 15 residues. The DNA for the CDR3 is TGTGCCAGCAGCCTCTCGACAGCGAACTCCTACGAGCAGTACTTC. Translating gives CASSLSTANSYEQYF.

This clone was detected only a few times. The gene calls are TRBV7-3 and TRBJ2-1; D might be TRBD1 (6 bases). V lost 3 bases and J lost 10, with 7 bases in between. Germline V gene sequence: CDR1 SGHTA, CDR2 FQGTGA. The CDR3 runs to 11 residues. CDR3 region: CASSLGTEQFF. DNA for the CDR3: TGTGCCAGCAGCTTGGGGACAGAGCAGTTCTTC.

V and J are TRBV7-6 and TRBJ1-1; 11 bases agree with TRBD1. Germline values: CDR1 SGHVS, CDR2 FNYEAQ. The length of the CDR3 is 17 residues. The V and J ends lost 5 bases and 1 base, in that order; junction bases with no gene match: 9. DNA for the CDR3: TGTGCCAGCAGCGTAGGACAGGGGGCCCTCGGGAACACTGAAGCTTTCTTT. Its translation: CASSVGQGALGNTEAFF. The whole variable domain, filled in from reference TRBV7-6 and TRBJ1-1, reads GAGVSQSPRYKVTKRGQDVALRCDPISGHVSLYWYRQALGQGPEFLTYFNYEAQQDKSGLPNDRFSAERPEGSISTLTIQRTEQRDSAMYRCASSVGQGALGNTEAFFGQGTRLTVV.